In this sample, the clone carrying this TCR beta chain turned up once. Its antigen remains unknown. It may be a read error: a sequence one base away is much more abundant. The TCR beta cDNA libraries contained unique molecular identifiers. cDNA molecules numbering approximately 500,000 came from approximately 1 to 10 million T cells. MiXCR, run by TCRdb on the PCR reads, gives a single entry per CDR3 protein. The top ten clones hold 9.5% to 13% of a sample with about half a million distinct CDR3 sequences, around 40% of them seen once. J gave up 4 bases and V 6 bases, and 10 bases lay outside the gene matches. Germline V gene data show CDR1 as MNHEY and CDR2 as SMNVEV (reference sequence). The CDR3 is made up of 15 amino acids. This entry belongs to a study of post-analysis software for immune sequencing data. Looking at the study overall: As for disease course, relapsing-remitting, secondary progressive and progressive-relapsing multiple sclerosis were all included.

The study's findings and limits: Compared with controls, patients had more of five TRBV segments, including TRBV5-6, TRBV5-1 and TRBV20-1. Samples from one preparation batch, clustered by F measure, grouped strongly together. Significantly decreased normalized Chao1 diversity was recorded for multiple sclerosis patients relative to controls.

The receptor comes from a girl aged 10 to 17 with multiple sclerosis. V is TRBV27 and J is TRBJ2-5; TRBD2 agrees at 8 bases. The sequenced material came from blood. The CDR3 bases are TGTGCCAGCAGGTTTAGCGGGGCCCTCCGAGAGACCCAGTACTTC. Protein product: CASRFSGALRETQYF.